These T cell receptor beta chains were read from a single sample in a study of T cells in Graves' hyperthyroidism and ophthalmopathy. One entry per CDR3 protein, called by TCRdb with MiXCR from the multiplex PCR reads. Here the sample spans about 500,000 distinct CDR3 sequences, 17% being singletons. Material: blood. Receptors were obtained from a young woman with Graves' ophthalmopathy. Both conserved end residues are part of each CDR3. A D gene is named only where the DNA matches it firmly. Clone size appears in some rows only: once, few, many, or a class for an expanded clone.

clone_size	d_call	v_call	j_call	cdr3_nt	cdr3_aa
many	NA	TRBV18	TRBJ2-3	TGTGCCAGCTCACCATCGGTAGATACGCAGTATTTT	CASSPSVDTQYF
NA	NA	TRBV6-1	TRBJ2-2	TGTGCCAGAGAACAGGGGGCAGCTAGCGGGGTCACCGGGGAGCTGTTTTTT	CAREQGAASGVTGELFF
NA	NA	TRBV30	TRBJ1-6	TGTGCCTGGAGTGAAGGGAATCCCTATAATTCACCCCTCCACTTT	CAWSEGNPYNSPLHF
many	NA	TRBV7-3	TRBJ2-3	TGTGCCAGCAGCTTATCTGTATCAGATACGCAGTATTTT	CASSLSVSDTQYF
many	NA	TRBV3-1	TRBJ1-2	TGTGCCAGCAGCCAAGATGCCTTGAGTGGGGATGGCTACACCTTC	CASSQDALSGDGYTF
few	TRBD1	TRBV7-9	TRBJ2-2	TGTGCCAGCAGCTTAGGGACAGGACCTACCGGGGAGCTGTTTTTT	CASSLGTGPTGELFF
few	NA	TRBV6-4	TRBJ2-1	TGTGCCAGCAGTGACTCAGCGGAGAATGGCTACAATGAGCAGTTCTTC	CASSDSAENGYNEQFF
many	NA	TRBV27	TRBJ1-2	TGTGCCAGCAGTGCTACAGTTAACTATGGCTACACCTTC	CASSATVNYGYTF
many	TRBD2	TRBV5-1	TRBJ2-1	TGCGCCAGCAGCGCCGGGACTAACTACAATGAGCAGTTCTTC	CASSAGTNYNEQFF
NA	TRBD1	TRBV12-3/TRBV12-4	TRBJ1-1	TGTGCCAGCACCGGACAGGTCGTGAACACTGAAGCTCTCTTT	CASTGQVVNTEALF
many	NA	TRBV28	TRBJ1-1	TGTGCCGGTTCAGACAACATGAACACTGAAGCTTTCTTT	CAGSDNMNTEAFF
NA	NA	TRBV4-3	TRBJ2-5	TGCGCCAGCAGCGGAAGCGGAGGACCGGGGGAGACCCAGTACTTC	CASSGSGGPGETQYF
NA	TRBD1	TRBV4-1	TRBJ2-7	TGCGCCAGCAGCCAAGAAGACAGGGCTACCTACGAGCAGTACTTC	CASSQEDRATYEQYF
NA	NA	TRBV7-2	TRBJ1-2	TGTGCCAGCCAGGGACCGCTATATTACGGCTACACCTTC	CASQGPLYYGYTF
many	NA	TRBV4-1	TRBJ2-3	TGCGCCAGCAGCCAAGATACGGGTGGTACGCAGTATTTT	CASSQDTGGTQYF
NA	TRBD2	TRBV9	TRBJ2-3	TGTGCCAGCAGCGTACCCTCCGGACTAGCGGGGGGAGATACGCAGTATTTT	CASSVPSGLAGGDTQYF
many	NA	TRBV29-1	TRBJ2-7	TGCAGCGTTTGGAGGGACGAGCAGTACTTC	CSVWRDEQYF